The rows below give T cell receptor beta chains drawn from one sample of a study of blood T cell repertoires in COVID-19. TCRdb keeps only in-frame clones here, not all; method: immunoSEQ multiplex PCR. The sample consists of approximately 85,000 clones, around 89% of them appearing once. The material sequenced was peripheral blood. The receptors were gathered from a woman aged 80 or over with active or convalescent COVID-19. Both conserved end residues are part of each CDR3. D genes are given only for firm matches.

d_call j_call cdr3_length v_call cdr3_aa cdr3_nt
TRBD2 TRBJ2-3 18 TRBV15 CATSRVRVTSEGTDTQYF TGTGCCACCAGCAGAGTACGAGTTACTAGCGAGGGTACAGATACGCAGTATTTT
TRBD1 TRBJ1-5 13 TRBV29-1 CSVSQGTGRPQHF TGCAGCGTTTCACAGGGGACAGGTCGGCCCCAGCATTTT
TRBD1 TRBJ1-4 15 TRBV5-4 CASSSGQGTNEKLFF TGTGCCAGCAGCTCGGGACAGGGCACTAATGAAAAACTGTTTTTT
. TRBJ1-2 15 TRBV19 CASSRGLPRGYGYTF TGTGCCAGTAGTAGGGGACTTCCTAGGGGCTATGGCTACACCTTC
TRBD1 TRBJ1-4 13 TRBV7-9 CASSIRDSEKLFF TGTGCCAGCAGCATCCGGGACAGCGAAAAACTGTTTTTT
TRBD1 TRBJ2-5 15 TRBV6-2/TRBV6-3 CASSRTGGGRGTQYF TGTGCCAGCAGTCGGACAGGGGGCGGCCGGGGGACCCAGTACTTC
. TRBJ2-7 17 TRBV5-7 CASSFSIPGQERNEQYF TGTGCCAGCAGCTTCTCAATTCCTGGTCAGGAAAGGAACGAGCAGTACTTC
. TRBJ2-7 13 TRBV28 CASSLTASYEQYF TGTGCCAGCAGTCTCACAGCATCCTACGAGCAGTACTTC
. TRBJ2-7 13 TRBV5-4 CASSLEYSYEQYF TGTGCCAGCAGCTTGGAGTACAGCTACGAGCAGTACTTC
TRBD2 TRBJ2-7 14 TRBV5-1 CASSPRTSSYEQYF TGCGCCAGCAGCCCTAGGACTAGCTCCTACGAGCAGTACTTC
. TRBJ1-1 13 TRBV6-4 CASSAYLNTEAFF TGTGCCAGCAGTGCCTACCTGAACACTGAAGCTTTCTTT
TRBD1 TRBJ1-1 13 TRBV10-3 CAISEDRETEAFF TGTGCCATCAGTGAAGACAGGGAGACTGAAGCTTTCTTT
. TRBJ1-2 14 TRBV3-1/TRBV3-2 CASSPQGINYGYTF TGTGCCAGCAGCCCACAGGGAATTAACTATGGCTACACCTTC
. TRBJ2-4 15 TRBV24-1 CATSGVQGGLNIQYF TGTGCCACCAGTGGGGTACAGGGGGGGCTTAACATTCAGTACTTC
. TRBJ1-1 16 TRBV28 CASSLGASAANTEAFF TGTGCCAGCAGTTTGGGGGCGTCAGCAGCGAACACTGAAGCTTTCTTT
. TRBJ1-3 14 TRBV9 CASSVAGSGNTIYF TGTGCCAGCAGCGTAGCAGGGTCTGGAAACACCATATATTTT
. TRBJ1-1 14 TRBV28 CASSGQILNTEAFF TGTGCCAGCAGTGGACAGATTTTGAACACTGAAGCTTTCTTT
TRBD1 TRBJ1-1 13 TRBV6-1 CASSEFPDRESFF TGTGCCAGCAGTGAATTCCCCGACAGGGAGTCTTTCTTT
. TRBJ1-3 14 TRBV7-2 CASSPRQAGNTIYF TGTGCCAGCAGCCCCCGACAGGCCGGAAACACCATATATTTT
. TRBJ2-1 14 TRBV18 CASSQGPGGDEQFF TGTGCCAGCTCCCAGGGACCCGGAGGGGATGAGCAGTTCTTC
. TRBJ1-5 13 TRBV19 CASSMIPGQPQHF TGTGCCAGTAGTATGATCCCCGGTCAGCCCCAGCATTTT
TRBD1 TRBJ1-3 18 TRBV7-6 CASSFSSGGGLTGNTIYF TGTGCCAGCAGCTTCAGCTCAGGGGGCGGTTTAACTGGAAACACCATATATTTT
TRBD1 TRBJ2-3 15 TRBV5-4 CASSTRGFSTDTQYF TGTGCCAGCAGCACCAGGGGGTTTAGCACAGATACGCAGTATTTT
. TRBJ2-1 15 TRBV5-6 CASSLVRTTYNEQFF TGTGCCAGCAGCTTGGTTAGGACTACCTACAATGAGCAGTTCTTC
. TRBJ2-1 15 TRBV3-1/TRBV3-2 CASSEGVAAYNEQFF TGTGCCAGCAGCGAAGGGGTAGCGGCATACAATGAGCAGTTCTTC
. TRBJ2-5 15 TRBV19 CASSKKNAGDKTQYF TGTGCCAGTAGTAAGAAAAACGCAGGGGACAAGACCCAGTACTTC
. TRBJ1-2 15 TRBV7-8 CASSLDGGGGSGYTF TGTGCCAGCAGCTTAGACGGGGGAGGAGGCAGTGGCTACACCTTC